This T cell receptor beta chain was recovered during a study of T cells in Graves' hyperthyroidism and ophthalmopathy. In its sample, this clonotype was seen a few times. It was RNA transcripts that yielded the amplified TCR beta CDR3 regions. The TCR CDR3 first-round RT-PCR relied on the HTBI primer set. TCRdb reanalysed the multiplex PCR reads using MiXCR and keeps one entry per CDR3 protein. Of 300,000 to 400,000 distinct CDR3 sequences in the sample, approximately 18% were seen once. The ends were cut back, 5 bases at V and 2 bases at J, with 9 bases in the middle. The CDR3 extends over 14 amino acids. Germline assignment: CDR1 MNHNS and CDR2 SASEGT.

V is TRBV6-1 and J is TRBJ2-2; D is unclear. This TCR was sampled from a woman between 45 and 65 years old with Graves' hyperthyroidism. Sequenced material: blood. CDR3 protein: CASSWWRNTGELFF. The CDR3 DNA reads TGTGCCAGCAGTTGGTGGCGAAACACCGGGGAGCTGTTTTTT.